This entry is about one T cell receptor (beta chain). What it binds is not known. V was clipped by 3 bases and J by 1 base, with 12 bases between them. This CDR3 contains 15 residues. Germline CDR1 is LNHNV and CDR2 is YYDKDF (reference sequence). Assay used: immunoSEQ multiplex PCR; TCRdb lists only in-frame clones, some missing. The table has 2.3 million or so clones, 80% to 95% seen once. The sample belongs to a study of shared clonotypes between healthy human individuals. Study-wide background: Three CD4 naive, three CD4 memory, two CD8 naive and one CD8 memory plate were used per donor. Study-level points and caveats: Non-shared clonotypes had lower generation probabilities than those shared by all four donors. A generally larger estimated richness was seen in naive subsets than in memory subsets.

Those who donated, Caucasian adults without exception, all lived in Nashville, Tennessee. Source material: naive CD4+ T cells from PBMCs. Subset denoted: CD45RA+ positively selected. The genes are TRBV15 and TRBJ2-5; D gene ambiguous. The source of this sequence is a man aged 18-30 years in good health. Some clones in this sample may be carry-over from other donors' samples. The DNA of the CDR3 is TGTGCCACCAGCAGTTCGCAAGTGGGCCAAGAGACCCAGTACTTC. Protein: CATSSSQVGQETQYF.